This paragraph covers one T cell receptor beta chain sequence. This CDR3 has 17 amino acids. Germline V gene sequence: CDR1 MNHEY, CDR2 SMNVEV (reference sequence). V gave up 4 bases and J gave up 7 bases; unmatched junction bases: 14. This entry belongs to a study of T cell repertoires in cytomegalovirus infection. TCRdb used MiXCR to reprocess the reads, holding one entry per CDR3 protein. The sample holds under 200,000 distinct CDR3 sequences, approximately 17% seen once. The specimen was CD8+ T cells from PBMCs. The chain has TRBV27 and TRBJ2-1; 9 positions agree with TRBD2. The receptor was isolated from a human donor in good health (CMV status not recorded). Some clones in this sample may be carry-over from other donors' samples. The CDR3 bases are TGTGCCAGCAGTTCCCATCGGAGCGGGGGGCCGGGGAATGAGCAGTTCTTC. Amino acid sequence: CASSSHRSGGPGNEQFF.